The 17 T cell receptor beta chains below were found in one sample sequenced in a study of Graves' ophthalmopathy and Graves' hyperthyroidism. The sequenced template was RNA, covering the TCR beta CDR3 region. First-round RT-PCR used HTBI primers; second-round multiplex PCR followed. One entry per CDR3 protein, called by TCRdb with MiXCR from the multiplex PCR reads. The sample yields some 400,000 distinct CDR3 sequences, approximately 16% seen once. Sequencing was done on a sample of peripheral blood. Source of these receptors: a woman between 18 and 29 years old with Graves' ophthalmopathy.

This clonotype was detected many times. The rearrangement joins TRBV24-1 to TRBJ2-3; 12 bases match TRBD1. Per the germline V gene, CDR1 is KGHDR and CDR2 is SFDVKD. The CDR3 spans 19 residues. After removal of 4 bases from V and 5 bases from J, the junction contained 15 bases not matched to a gene. DNA for the CDR3: TGTGCCACCAGTGACCGACGGGGACAGGGGGCGTTCGTGGGAGATACGCAGTATTTT. Amino acids: CATSDRRGQGAFVGDTQYF.

This clonotype was detected many times. The V call is TRBV9, the J call TRBJ2-5, with D perhaps matching TRBD1 (5 bases). The CDR3 is 15 amino acids. Germline V gene lookup returns CDR1 SGDLS and CDR2 YYNGEE. V lost 4 bases to trimming and J lost 3 bases, with 16 bases between them. The CDR3 DNA reads TGTGCCAGCAGCCCTTTCCTCAGGGAAAAAGAGACCCAGTACTTC. It is translated as CASSPFLREKETQYF.

This clonotype was seen ten or more times. The rearrangement links TRBV7-2 to TRBJ2-2, with 8 bases identical to TRBD2. Germline trimming cut 4 bases from V and 6 bases from J; bases unmatched to any gene: 13. There are 17 residues in the CDR3. Germline V lookup: CDR1 SGHTA, CDR2 FQGNSA. CDR3 sequence reads: CASSSRRGSGNPGELFF. The CDR3 DNA sequence: TGTGCCAGCAGCTCCCGGAGGGGTAGCGGGAATCCCGGGGAGCTGTTTTTT.

This clonotype was counted ten times or more. The chain recombines TRBV7-8 with TRBJ2-2, with 7 positions matching TRBD2. The CDR3 is 17 amino acids. V lost 4 bases and J lost 3; bases outside the gene matches: 11. CDR1 SGHVS and CDR2 FQNEAQ come from the germline V gene. The CDR3 DNA reads TGTGCCAGCAGCTCCCGACTAGCTTTGTCGGACACCGGGGAGCTGTTTTTT. Encoded protein: CASSSRLALSDTGELFF.

This clonotype was observed many times. This sequence joins TRBV4-3 and TRBJ2-1; weak D call: TRBD2 (7 bases). Per germline, CDR1 LGHNA and CDR2 YSLEER. The V gene lost 2 bases and the J gene lost 5 bases, with 13 bases spanning the gap. CDR3 length: 15 residues. CDR3 bases: TGCGCCAGCAGCCAATGGGGGGGCGGGGACAATGAGCAGTTCTTC. Protein product: CASSQWGGGDNEQFF.

This clonotype has ten or more counts. This rearrangement joins TRBV6-2 or TRBV6-3 to TRBJ2-5; D tentatively reads TRBD1 or TRBD2 (5 bases each). The V end lost 6 bases, the J end lost 4 bases, and 15 bases lay between the germline ends. From germline, CDR1 is MNHEY and CDR2 SVGEGT. CDR3 length: 14 amino acids. The CDR3 coding sequence is TGTGCCAGCAGACACAGGAGGTGGAGAGAGACCCAGTACTTC. Translating gives CASRHRRWRETQYF.

This clonotype was counted ten times or more. The chain has TRBV12-3 or TRBV12-4 and TRBJ1-5, with D possibly matching TRBD1 (5 bases). CDR3 length equals 16 residues. Trimming pared 6 bases from V and 4 bases from J, leaving 19 bases between. CDR3 bases: TGTGCCAGCAGCGCCTTCGGGGGAAATGGTAATCAGCCCCAGCATTTT. Protein product: CASSAFGGNGNQPQHF.

In its sample, this clonotype was seen many times. This sequence joins TRBV6-1 and TRBJ1-1; D might be TRBD1 (6 bases). This CDR3 is built from 15 residues. Germline values: CDR1 MNHNS, CDR2 SASEGT. Trimming pared 7 bases from V and 3 bases from J, leaving 18 bases between. This CDR3 is CASKVIGTLYTEAFF. CDR3 nucleotide sequence: TGTGCCAGCAAAGTCATCGGGACACTCTACACTGAAGCTTTCTTT.

This clonotype has a count of ten or more. This chain joins TRBV29-1 and TRBJ1-1; no reliable D call. Trimming cost V 4 bases and J 1 base, with 10 bases left between them. Germline CDR1 is SQVTM and CDR2 is ANQGSEA. This CDR3 spans 13 amino acids. Written as DNA, the CDR3 is TGCAGCGTTGTACGAGCGGGGAACACTGAAGCTTTCTTT. Its translation: CSVVRAGNTEAFF. Drawing the rest from reference TRBV29-1 and TRBJ1-1, the complete variable domain is SAVISQKPSRDICQRGTSLTIQCQVDSQVTMMFWYRQQPGQSLTLIATANQGSEATYESGFVIDKFPISRPNLTFSTLTVSNMSPEDSSIYLCSVVRAGNTEAFFGQGTRLTVV.

V usage is TRBV20-1 and J usage is TRBJ1-2, with 8 bases that match TRBD1. Unmatched junction bases numbered 4, after V lost 4 bases and J lost 6 bases. The CDR3 runs to 12 residues. Germline V CDR1 and CDR2: DFQATT, SNEGSKA (reference sequence). CDR3 residues: CSAIGTGDGYTF. In DNA, the CDR3 is TGCAGTGCTATCGGGACAGGAGATGGCTACACCTTC.

This clonotype was recorded at least ten times. The chain recombines TRBV12-3 or TRBV12-4 with TRBJ2-6; D is undetermined. V was clipped by 8 bases and J by 0 bases, with 8 bases between them. This CDR3 has 14 amino acids. CDR3 DNA: TGTGCCAGCGCTAGATACTCTGGGGCCAACGTCCTGACTTTC. Protein: CASARYSGANVLTF.

This chain joins TRBV29-1 and TRBJ1-5; 9 nucleotides agree with TRBD1. CDR3 length: 13 amino acids. Losses at the gene ends were 7 bases for V and 6 bases for J; bases not matched to a gene: 7. The germline CDR1 and CDR2 sequences are SQVTM and ANQGSEA. CDR3 DNA: TGCAGCGCCGAACAGGGGGCAGGTCAGCCCCAGCATTTT. It translates to CSAEQGAGQPQHF.

This rearrangement joins TRBV28 to TRBJ2-7; 9 nucleotides line up with TRBD1. The CDR3 has 15 residues. CDR1 is MDHEN, CDR2 SYDVKM, per germline. After removal of 5 bases from V and 4 bases from J, the junction contained 9 bases not matched to a gene. CDR3 bases: TGTGCCAGCAGTCTGCCGGGACAGGGAGAGTACGAGCAGTACTTC. It yields the protein CASSLPGQGEYEQYF. The variable domain in full, with the rest retrieved from reference TRBV28 and TRBJ2-7, is DVKVTQSSRYLVKRTGEKVFLECVQDMDHENMFWYRQDPGLGLRLIYFSYDVKMKEKGDIPEGYSVSREKKERFSLILESASTNQTSMYLCASSLPGQGEYEQYFGPGTRLTVT.

V gene TRBV28 combines with J gene TRBJ1-2; 7 bases fit TRBD1. CDR1 and CDR2 (germline): MDHEN, SYDVKM. The CDR3 totals 16 residues. Trimming took 5 bases from V and 4 from J; bases not matched to a gene: 13. CDR3 in amino acids: CASSTTTLTGIYGYTF. The CDR3 nucleotides read TGTGCCAGCAGTACTACCACATTGACAGGGATCTATGGCTACACCTTC.

This clonotype was observed at least ten times. The chain employs TRBV7-9 and TRBJ2-7; 10 bases agree with TRBD2. Per the germline V gene, CDR1 is SEHNR and CDR2 is FQNEAQ (reference sequence). Trimming took 5 bases from V and 0 from J; bases not matched to a gene: 4. CDR3 size: 15 residues. The CDR3 spells CASSLSGRISYEQYF. CDR3 nucleotides: TGTGCCAGCAGCCTTAGCGGGAGGATCTCCTACGAGCAGTACTTC.

This clonotype was observed many times. The rearrangement links TRBV6-5 to TRBJ2-5, with D possibly being TRBD1 (5 bases). Between the trimmed V and J ends, which lost 2 bases and 4 bases, there was a span of 8 bases. Looked up from germline, CDR1 is MNHEY and CDR2 is SVGAGI. The CDR3 runs 13 residues. The DNA of the CDR3 is TGTGCCAGCAGTTACGACAGCTCAGAGACCCAGTACTTC. This sequence encodes CASSYDSSETQYF.

Many counts were recorded for this clonotype. The CDR3 DNA follows: TGTGCCAGCAGTCCGACAGGGTCGGACTATGGCTACACCTTC. This codes for CASSPTGSDYGYTF. This sequence joins TRBV12-3 or TRBV12-4 and TRBJ1-2, with TRBD1 identical over 7 bases. V lost 5 bases, J lost 3 bases, and 6 bases stayed unmatched. CDR3 length equals 14 residues.